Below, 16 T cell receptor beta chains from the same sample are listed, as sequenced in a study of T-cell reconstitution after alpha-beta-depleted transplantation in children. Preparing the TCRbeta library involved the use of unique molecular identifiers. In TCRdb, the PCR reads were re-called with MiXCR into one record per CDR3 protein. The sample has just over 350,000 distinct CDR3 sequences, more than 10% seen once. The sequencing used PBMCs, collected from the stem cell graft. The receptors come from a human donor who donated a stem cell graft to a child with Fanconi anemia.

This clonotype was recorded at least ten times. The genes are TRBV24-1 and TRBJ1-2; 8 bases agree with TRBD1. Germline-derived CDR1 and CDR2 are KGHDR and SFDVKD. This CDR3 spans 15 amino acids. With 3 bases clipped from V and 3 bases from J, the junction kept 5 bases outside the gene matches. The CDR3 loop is CATSDGPGGHYGYTF. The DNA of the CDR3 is TGTGCCACCAGTGATGGCCCAGGGGGCCACTATGGCTACACCTTC.

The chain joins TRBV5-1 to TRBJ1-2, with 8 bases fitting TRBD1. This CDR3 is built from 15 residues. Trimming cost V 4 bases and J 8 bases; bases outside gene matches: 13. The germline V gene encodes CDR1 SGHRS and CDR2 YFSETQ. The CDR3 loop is CASSLDLGQGGGYTF. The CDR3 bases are TGCGCCAGCAGCCTGGACCTTGGACAGGGCGGGGGCTACACCTTC. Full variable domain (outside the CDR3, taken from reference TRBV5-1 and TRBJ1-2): KAGVTQTPRYLIKTRGQQVTLSCSPISGHRSVSWYQQTPGQGLQFLFEYFSETQRNKGNFPGRFSGRQFSNSRSEMNVSTLELGDSALYLCASSLDLGQGGGYTFGSGTRLTVV.

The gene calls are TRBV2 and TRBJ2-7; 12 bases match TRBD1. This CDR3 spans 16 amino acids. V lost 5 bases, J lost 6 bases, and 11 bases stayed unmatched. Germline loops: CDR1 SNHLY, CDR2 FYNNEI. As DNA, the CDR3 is TGTGCCAGCAGTCGCTTCGACTCGGGACAGGGGGCCGAGCAGTACTTC. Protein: CASSRFDSGQGAEQYF.

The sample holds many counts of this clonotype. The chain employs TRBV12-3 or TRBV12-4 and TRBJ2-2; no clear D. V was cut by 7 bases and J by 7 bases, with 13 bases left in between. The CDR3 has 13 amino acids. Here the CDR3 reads CASIPPWGGELFF. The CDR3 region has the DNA TGTGCCAGCATTCCTCCCTGGGGCGGGGAGCTGTTTTTT.

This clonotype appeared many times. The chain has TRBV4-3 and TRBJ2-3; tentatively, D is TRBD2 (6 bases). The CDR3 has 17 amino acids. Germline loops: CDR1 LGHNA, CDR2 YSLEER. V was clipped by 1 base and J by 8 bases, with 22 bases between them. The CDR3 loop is CASSQGLARTTGSTQYF. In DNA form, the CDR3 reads TGCGCCAGCAGCCAAGGTCTTGCCAGGACCACCGGGAGTACGCAGTATTTT.

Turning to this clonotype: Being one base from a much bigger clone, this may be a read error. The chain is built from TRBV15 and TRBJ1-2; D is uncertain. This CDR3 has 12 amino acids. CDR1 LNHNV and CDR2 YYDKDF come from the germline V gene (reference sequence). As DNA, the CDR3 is TGTGTCACCAGCAGAGATGGCTATGGCTACACCTTC. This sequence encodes CVTSRDGYGYTF.

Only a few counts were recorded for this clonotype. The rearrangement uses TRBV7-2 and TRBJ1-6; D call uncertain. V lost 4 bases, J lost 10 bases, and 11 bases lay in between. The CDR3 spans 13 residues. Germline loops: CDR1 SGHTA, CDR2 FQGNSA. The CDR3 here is CASSSGPASPLHF. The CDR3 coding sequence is TGTGCCAGCAGCTCCGGCCCGGCGTCACCCCTCCACTTT.

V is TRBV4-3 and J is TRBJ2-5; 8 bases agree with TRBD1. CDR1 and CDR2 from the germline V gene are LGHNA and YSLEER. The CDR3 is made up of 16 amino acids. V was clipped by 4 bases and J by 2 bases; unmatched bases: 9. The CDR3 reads CASSLTGVGPQETQYF. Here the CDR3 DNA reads TGCGCCAGCAGCCTGACAGGGGTTGGGCCTCAAGAGACCCAGTACTTC.

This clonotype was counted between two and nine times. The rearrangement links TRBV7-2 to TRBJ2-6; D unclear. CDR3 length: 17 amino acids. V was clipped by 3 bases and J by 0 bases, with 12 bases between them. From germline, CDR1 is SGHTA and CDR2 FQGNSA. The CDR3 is CASSFRPPSSGANVLTF. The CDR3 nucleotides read TGTGCCAGCAGCTTTCGACCGCCAAGCTCTGGGGCCAACGTCCTGACTTTC.

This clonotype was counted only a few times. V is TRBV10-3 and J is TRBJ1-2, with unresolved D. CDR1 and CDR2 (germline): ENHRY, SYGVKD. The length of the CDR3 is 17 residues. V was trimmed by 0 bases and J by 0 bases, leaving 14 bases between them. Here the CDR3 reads CAISESDGLLANYGYTF. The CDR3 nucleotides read TGTGCCATCAGTGAGTCGGACGGCCTACTAGCTAACTATGGCTACACCTTC.

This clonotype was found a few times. The CDR3 DNA reads as TGTGCCAGCAGCTATACTAGCGGGGGGCCCAATGAGCAGTTCTTC. This codes for CASSYTSGGPNEQFF. V gene TRBV11-2 combines with J gene TRBJ2-1; 12 bases match TRBD2. Trimming removed 4 bases from V and 6 bases from J; junction bases left unmatched: 4. The CDR3 contains 15 residues. The germline V gene has CDR1 SGHAT and CDR2 FQNNGV.

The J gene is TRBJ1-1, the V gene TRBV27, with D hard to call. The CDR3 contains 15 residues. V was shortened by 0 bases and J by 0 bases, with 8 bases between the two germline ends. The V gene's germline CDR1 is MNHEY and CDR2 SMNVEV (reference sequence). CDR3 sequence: CASSLSATVNTEAFF. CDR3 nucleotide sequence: TGTGCCAGCAGTTTATCGGCGACCGTGAACACTGAAGCTTTCTTT.

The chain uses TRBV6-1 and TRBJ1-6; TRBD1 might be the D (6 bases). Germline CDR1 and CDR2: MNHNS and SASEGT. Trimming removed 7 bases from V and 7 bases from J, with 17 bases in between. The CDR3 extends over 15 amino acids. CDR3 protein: CASNKEARGNSPLHF. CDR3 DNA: TGTGCCAGCAACAAGGAGGCCAGGGGAAATTCACCCCTCCACTTT.

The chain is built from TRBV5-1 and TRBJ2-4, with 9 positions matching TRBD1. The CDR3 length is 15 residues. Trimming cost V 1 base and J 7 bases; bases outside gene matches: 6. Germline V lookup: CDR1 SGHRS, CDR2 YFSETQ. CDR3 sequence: CASSLPRTGVNIQYF. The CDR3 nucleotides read TGCGCCAGCAGCTTGCCCCGGACAGGGGTTAACATTCAGTACTTC.

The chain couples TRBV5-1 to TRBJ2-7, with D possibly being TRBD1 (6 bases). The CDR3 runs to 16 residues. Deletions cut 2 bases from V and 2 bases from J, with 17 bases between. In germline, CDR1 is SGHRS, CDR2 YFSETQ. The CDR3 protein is CASSFIHRDIAYEQYV. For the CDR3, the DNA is TGCGCCAGCAGCTTTATCCACAGGGACATAGCCTACGAGCAGTACGTC.

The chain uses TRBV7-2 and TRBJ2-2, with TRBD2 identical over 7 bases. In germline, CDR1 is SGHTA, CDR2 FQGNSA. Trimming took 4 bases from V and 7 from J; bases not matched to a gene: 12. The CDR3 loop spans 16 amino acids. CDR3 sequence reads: CASSSYGRGGVGELFF. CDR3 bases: TGTGCCAGCAGCTCTTACGGGCGGGGAGGGGTCGGGGAGCTGTTTTTT.